Presented here are 15 T cell receptor beta chains from one specimen sequenced in a study of CD8 T cells in ankylosing spondylitis. General study points: The study identified a TCR beta motif of 7 or 8 highly homologous variants that appeared characteristic of ankylosing spondylitis blood.

These receptors have no known antigen. TCRdb ran MiXCR on the 5' RACE reads and lists one entry per CDR3 protein. The data contain 350,000 or so distinct CDR3 sequences, under 8.5% of them singletons. Material: blood, either unsorted or a sorted T cell fraction (not recorded which). These receptors were collected from a male donor with ankylosing spondylitis.

This chain uses TRBV7-2 with TRBJ2-1; D may correspond to TRBD1 or TRBD2 (5 bases each). Germline CDR1 is SGHTA and CDR2 is FQGNSA. The CDR3 extends over 16 amino acids. Trimming stripped 2 bases from V and 0 bases from J, with 11 bases between. The CDR3 spells CASSLRGTRSYNEQFF. CDR3 nucleotides: TGTGCCAGCAGCTTAAGAGGGACCCGCTCCTACAATGAGCAGTTCTTC. The full variable domain, completed using reference TRBV7-2 and TRBJ2-1, is GAGVSQSPSNKVTEKGKDVELRCDPISGHTALYWYRQSLGQGLEFLIYFQGNSAPDKSGLPSDRFSAERTGGSVSTLTIQRTQQEDSAVYLCASSLRGTRSYNEQFFGPGTRLTVL.

The V and J genes are TRBV28 and TRBJ1-2; unclear D gene. There are 11 residues in the CDR3. The germline V gene encodes CDR1 MDHEN and CDR2 SYDVKM. Trimming pared 8 bases from V and 8 bases from J, leaving 12 bases between. This CDR3 is CASEGNGGYTF. The DNA of the CDR3 is TGTGCCAGCGAGGGTAATGGCGGCTACACCTTC.

This chain connects TRBV28 to TRBJ2-7; D could derive from TRBD1 or TRBD2 (5 bases each). Between the trimmed V and J ends, which lost 6 bases and 5 bases, there was a span of 11 bases. This CDR3 region has 12 residues. Germline assignment: CDR1 MDHEN and CDR2 SYDVKM. CDR3 protein: CASRGPHDEQYF. For the CDR3, the DNA is TGTGCCAGCAGGGGACCCCACGACGAGCAGTACTTC. Full variable domain (rest looked up from reference TRBV28 and TRBJ2-7): DVKVTQSSRYLVKRTGEKVFLECVQDMDHENMFWYRQDPGLGLRLIYFSYDVKMKEKGDIPEGYSVSREKKERFSLILESASTNQTSMYLCASRGPHDEQYFGPGTRLTVT.

This clonotype has a count of ten or more. J is TRBJ1-5 and V is TRBV7-2, with no clear D. This CDR3 comprises 12 residues. Germline lookup yields CDR1 SGHTA and CDR2 FQGNSA. V dropped 5 bases and J dropped 1 base, with 3 bases sitting between them. The CDR3 bases are TGTGCCAGCAGCCCGAGCAATCAGCCCCAGCATTTT. Translating gives CASSPSNQPQHF.

This clonotype was recorded many times. This chain uses TRBV5-1 with TRBJ2-3, with 7 bases aligning to TRBD2. CDR1 SGHRS and CDR2 YFSETQ come from the germline V gene. Trimming removed 3 bases from V and 1 base from J; junction bases left unmatched: 26. The CDR3 length is 22 residues. The CDR3 DNA reads as TGCGCCAGCAGCTCGACACTAATTGCGGGAGTTTTGAGCCCCTCCCGCACAGATACGCAGTATTTT. This codes for CASSSTLIAGVLSPSRTDTQYF.

This chain links TRBV11-3 with TRBJ2-1, with a possible D match to TRBD1 (6 bases). V was shortened by 4 bases and J by 8 bases, with 18 bases between the two germline ends. This CDR3 has 15 residues. Per the germline V gene, CDR1 is SGHNT and CDR2 is YENEEA. DNA of the CDR3: TGTGCCAGCAGCTCGCGTACCGGGACAATGGATGAGCAGTTCTTC. The encoded protein is CASSSRTGTMDEQFF.

The chain employs TRBV12-3 or TRBV12-4 and TRBJ2-1, with no clear D. V gave up 6 bases and J gave up 10 bases, with 25 bases separating them. This CDR3 has 16 amino acids. The CDR3 region has the DNA TGTGCCAGCAGCCGGGTTAGGGCTGGTTACAATTGGGAGCAGTTCTTC. It codes for CASSRVRAGYNWEQFF.

The rearrangement links TRBV20-1 to TRBJ2-5, with D possibly called TRBD1 or TRBD2 (5 bases each). The CDR3 is made up of 14 amino acids. Germline CDR1 is DFQATT and CDR2 is SNEGSKA (reference sequence). The V and J ends lost 5 bases and 5 bases respectively, with 18 bases between them. The CDR3 here is CSAPRGTGYETQYF. CDR3 bases: TGCAGTGCTCCCCGTGGGACGGGGTATGAGACCCAGTACTTC.

This clonotype has at least ten counts. The chain uses TRBV9 and TRBJ2-7, with 11 bases aligning to TRBD2. Trimming took 3 bases from V and 1 from J; bases not matched to a gene: 3. Per the germline V gene, CDR1 is SGDLS and CDR2 is YYNGEE. The CDR3 has 15 amino acids. In DNA form, the CDR3 reads TGTGCCAGCAGCGGAGGGACTAGCGGATCCTACGAGCAGTACTTC. Amino acids: CASSGGTSGSYEQYF. The full variable domain, in which reference TRBV9 and TRBJ2-7 provide the parts outside the CDR3, is DSGVTQTPKHLITATGQRVTLRCSPRSGDLSVYWYQQSLDQGLQFLIQYYNGEERAKGNILERFSAQQFPDLHSELNLSSLELGDSALYFCASSGGTSGSYEQYFGPGTRLTVT.

The chain is built from TRBV2 and TRBJ2-6; a weak D match, TRBD1 (6 bases). Trimming left V 4 bases short and J 2 bases short, with 12 bases between. The CDR3 extends over 16 amino acids. Germline V CDR1 and CDR2: SNHLY, FYNNEI. The DNA for the CDR3 is TGTGCCAGCAGTGCCCGGGCAGGGGCTGGGGCCAACGTCCTGACTTTC. It encodes CASSARAGAGANVLTF. The full variable domain, rest sourced from reference TRBV2 and TRBJ2-6, is EPEVTQTPSHQVTQMGQEVILRCVPISNHLYFYWYRQILGQKVEFLVSFYNNEISEKSEIFDDQFSVERPDGSNFTLKIRSTKLEDSAMYFCASSARAGAGANVLTFGAGSRLTVL.

The chain is built from TRBV7-9 and TRBJ2-3; the D gene could be TRBD1 or TRBD2 (5 bases each). The CDR3 extends over 15 amino acids. Germline V gene data show CDR1 as SEHNR and CDR2 as FQNEAQ (reference sequence). V was pared by 5 bases and J by 3 bases, with 15 bases between. The CDR3 nucleotides read TGTGCCAGCAGCCCCCTAGGGACCGGGACAGATACGCAGTATTTT. This encodes CASSPLGTGTDTQYF.

Only a few counts were recorded for this clonotype. V usage is TRBV12-3 or TRBV12-4 and J usage is TRBJ2-7, with D possibly being TRBD2 (6 bases). Trimming took off 6 bases at V and 3 bases at J, with 27 bases between the two ends. The CDR3 has 18 amino acids. Here the CDR3 reads CASSRGYLGAGDNYEQYF. Here the CDR3 DNA reads TGTGCCAGCAGCCGTGGCTACCTCGGAGCGGGCGATAACTACGAGCAGTACTTC.

There are many counts of this clonotype. The chain couples TRBV6-2 or TRBV6-3 to TRBJ2-7, with D possibly being TRBD2 (6 bases). In germline, CDR1 is MNHEY, CDR2 SVGEGT. The CDR3 contains 14 residues. Trimming cost V 1 base and J 5 bases, with 12 bases left between them. In DNA, the CDR3 is TGTGCCAGCAGTTACTGGGGAGGACGCGACGAGCAGTACTTC. Translation: CASSYWGGRDEQYF.

This clonotype was seen only a few times. The V gene is TRBV2, the J gene TRBJ2-1; perhaps TRBD1 as D (5 bases). The CDR3 length is 17 residues. V was clipped by 2 bases and J by 5 bases, with 19 bases between them. CDR1 and CDR2 (germline): SNHLY, FYNNEI. The CDR3 nucleotides are TGTGCCAGCAGTGAACAGAGGTGGGCAGGGAAGGACAATGAGCAGTTCTTC. It codes for CASSEQRWAGKDNEQFF.

This clonotype has just a few counts. This chain connects TRBV5-1 to TRBJ2-1; D is unresolved. The V end was cut by 2 bases, the J end by 10 bases, with 7 bases between. The CDR3 runs 11 residues. Germline V CDR1 and CDR2: SGHRS, YFSETQ. The CDR3 DNA follows: TGCGCCAGCAGCTTAACAAAAGAGCAGTTCTTC. Translation: CASSLTKEQFF.